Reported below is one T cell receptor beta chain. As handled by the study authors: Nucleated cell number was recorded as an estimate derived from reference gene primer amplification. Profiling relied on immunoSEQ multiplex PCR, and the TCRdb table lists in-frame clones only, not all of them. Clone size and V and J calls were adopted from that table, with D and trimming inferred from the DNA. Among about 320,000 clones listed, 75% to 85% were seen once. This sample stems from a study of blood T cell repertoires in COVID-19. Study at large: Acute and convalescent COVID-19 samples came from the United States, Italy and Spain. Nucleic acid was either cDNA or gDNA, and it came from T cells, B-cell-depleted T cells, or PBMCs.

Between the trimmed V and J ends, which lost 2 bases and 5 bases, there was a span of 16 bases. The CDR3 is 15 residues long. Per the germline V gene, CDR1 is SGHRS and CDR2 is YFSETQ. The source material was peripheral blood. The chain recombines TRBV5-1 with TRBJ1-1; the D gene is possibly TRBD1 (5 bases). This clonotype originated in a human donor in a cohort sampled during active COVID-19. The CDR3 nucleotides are TGCGCCAGCAGCTTATTGGCGGGGCGGGGAACTGAAGCTTTCTTT. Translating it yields CASSLLAGRGTEAFF.